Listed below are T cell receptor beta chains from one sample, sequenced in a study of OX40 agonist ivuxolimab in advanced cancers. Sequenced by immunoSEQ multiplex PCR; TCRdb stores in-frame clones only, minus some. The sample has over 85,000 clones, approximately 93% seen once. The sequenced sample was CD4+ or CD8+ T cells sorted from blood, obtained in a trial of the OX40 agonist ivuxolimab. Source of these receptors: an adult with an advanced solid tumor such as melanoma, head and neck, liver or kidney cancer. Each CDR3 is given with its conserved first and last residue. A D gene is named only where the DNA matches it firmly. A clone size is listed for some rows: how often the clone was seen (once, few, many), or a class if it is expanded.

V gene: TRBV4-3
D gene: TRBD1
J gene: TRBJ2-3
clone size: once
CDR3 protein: CASSQEGTGRTDTQYF
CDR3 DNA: TGCGCCAGCAGCCAAGAGGGGACAGGGAGGACAGATACGCAGTATTTT

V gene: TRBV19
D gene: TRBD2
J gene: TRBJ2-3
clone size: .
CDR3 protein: CASRTSGSEDTQYF
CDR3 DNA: TGTGCCAGTCGGACTAGCGGGAGCGAGGATACGCAGTATTTT

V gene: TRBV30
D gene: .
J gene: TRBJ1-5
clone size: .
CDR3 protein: CAWRVPVAGQPQHF
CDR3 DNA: TGTGCCTGGAGGGTCCCGGTTGCTGGTCAGCCCCAGCATTTT

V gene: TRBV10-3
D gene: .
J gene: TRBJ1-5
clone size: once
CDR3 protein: CAIGGSNQPQHF
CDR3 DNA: TGTGCCATCGGAGGCAGCAATCAGCCCCAGCATTTT

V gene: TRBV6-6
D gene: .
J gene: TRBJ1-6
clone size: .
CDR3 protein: CASRLNAGSYNSPLHF
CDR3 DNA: TGTGCCAGCAGACTTAACGCTGGGTCCTATAATTCACCCCTCCACTTT

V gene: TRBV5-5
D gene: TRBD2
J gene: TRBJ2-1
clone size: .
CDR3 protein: CASSLELADKQFF
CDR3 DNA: TGTGCCAGCAGCTTGGAACTAGCGGATAAGCAGTTCTTC

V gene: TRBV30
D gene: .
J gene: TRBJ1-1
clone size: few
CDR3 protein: CAWSLGRAEAFF
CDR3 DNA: TGTGCCTGGAGTCTGGGGAGGGCGGAAGCTTTCTTT

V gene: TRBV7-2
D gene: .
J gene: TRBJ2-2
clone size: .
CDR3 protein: CASSFFNGELFF
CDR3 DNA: TGTGCCAGCAGCTTTTTTAACGGGGAGCTGTTTTTT

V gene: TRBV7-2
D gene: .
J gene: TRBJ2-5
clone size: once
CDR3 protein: CASSVQIETQYF
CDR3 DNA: TGTGCCAGCAGCGTTCAAATAGAGACCCAGTACTTC

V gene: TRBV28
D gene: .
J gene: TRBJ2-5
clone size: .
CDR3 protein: CASSLEGSWTGSTQYF
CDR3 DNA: TGTGCCAGCAGTTTAGAGGGCTCCTGGACGGGAAGTACCCAGTACTTC

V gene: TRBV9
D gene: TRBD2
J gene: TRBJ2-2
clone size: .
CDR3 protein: CASSVGREGRAGELFF
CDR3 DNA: TGTGCCAGCAGCGTTGGGCGGGAGGGCCGCGCCGGGGAGCTGTTTTTT

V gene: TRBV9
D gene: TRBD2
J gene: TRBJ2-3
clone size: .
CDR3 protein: CASSAASGRAGTDTQYF
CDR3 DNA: TGTGCCAGCAGCGCTGCTAGCGGGAGGGCCGGCACAGATACGCAGTATTTT

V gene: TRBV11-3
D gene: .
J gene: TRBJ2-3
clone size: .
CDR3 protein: CASSPYSTDTQYF
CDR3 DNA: TGTGCCAGCAGCCCTTATAGCACAGATACGCAGTATTTT

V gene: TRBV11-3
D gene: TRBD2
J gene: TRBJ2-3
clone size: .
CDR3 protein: CASSSGTSFFSTDTQYF
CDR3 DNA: TGTGCCAGCAGCTCCGGGACTAGCTTCTTCAGCACAGATACGCAGTATTTT

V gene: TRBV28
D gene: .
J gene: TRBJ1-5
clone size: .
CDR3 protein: CASSRDINQPQHF
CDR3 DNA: TGTGCCAGCAGTAGGGACATTAATCAGCCCCAGCATTTT

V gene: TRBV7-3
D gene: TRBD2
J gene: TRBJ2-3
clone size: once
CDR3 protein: CASSLTGSGGTRYF
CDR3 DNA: TGTGCCAGCAGCTTAACTGGTAGCGGGGGAACCCGGTATTTT

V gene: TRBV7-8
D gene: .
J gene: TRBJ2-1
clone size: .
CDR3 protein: CASSLGGPSNEQFF
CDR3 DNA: TGTGCCAGCAGCTTAGGGGGCCCTTCCAATGAGCAGTTCTTC

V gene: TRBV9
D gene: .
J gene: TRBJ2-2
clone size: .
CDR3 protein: CASSVVSVAGELFF
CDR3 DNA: TGTGCCAGCAGCGTAGTCTCGGTCGCCGGGGAGCTGTTTTTT

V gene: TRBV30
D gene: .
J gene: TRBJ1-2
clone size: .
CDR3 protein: CAFSRGFYYGYTF
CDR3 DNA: TGTGCCTTCTCCAGGGGATTCTACTATGGCTACACCTTC

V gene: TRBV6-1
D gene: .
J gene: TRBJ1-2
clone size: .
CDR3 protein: CASSEWTEDGYTF
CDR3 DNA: TGTGCCAGCAGTGAATGGACGGAAGATGGCTACACCTTC

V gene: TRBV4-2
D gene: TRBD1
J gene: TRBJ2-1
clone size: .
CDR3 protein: CASSPTGDNEQFF
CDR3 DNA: TGTGCCAGCAGCCCCACAGGGGACAATGAGCAGTTCTTC

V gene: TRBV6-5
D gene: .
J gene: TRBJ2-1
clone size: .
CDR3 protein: CASSYQDTTGLNEQFF
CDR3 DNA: TGTGCCAGCAGTTACCAGGATACAACTGGCCTAAATGAGCAGTTCTTC

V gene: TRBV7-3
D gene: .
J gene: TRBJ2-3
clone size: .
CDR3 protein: CASSSDPTDTQYF
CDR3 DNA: TGTGCCAGCAGCTCCGACCCCACAGATACGCAGTATTTT

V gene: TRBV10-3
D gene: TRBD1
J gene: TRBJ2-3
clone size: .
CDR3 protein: CAIKDRGQDTQYF
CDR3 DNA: TGTGCCATCAAAGACAGGGGGCAAGATACGCAGTATTTT

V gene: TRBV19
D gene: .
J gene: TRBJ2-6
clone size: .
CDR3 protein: CASSIEGLGANVLTF
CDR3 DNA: TGTGCCAGTAGTATAGAGGGGCTGGGGGCCAACGTCCTGACTTTC

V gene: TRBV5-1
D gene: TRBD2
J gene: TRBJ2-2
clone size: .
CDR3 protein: CASSSSLLAGGFGGELFF
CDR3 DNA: TGCGCCAGCAGTTCCTCTTTACTAGCGGGAGGTTTCGGCGGGGAGCTGTTTTTT

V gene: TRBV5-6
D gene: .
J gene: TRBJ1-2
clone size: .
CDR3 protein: CASSLGPSDGYTF
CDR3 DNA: TGTGCCAGCAGCTTGGGGCCCTCAGATGGCTACACCTTC

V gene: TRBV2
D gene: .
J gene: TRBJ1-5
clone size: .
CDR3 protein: CASSEDGYQPQHF
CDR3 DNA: TGTGCCAGCAGTGAGGACGGGTATCAGCCCCAGCATTTT

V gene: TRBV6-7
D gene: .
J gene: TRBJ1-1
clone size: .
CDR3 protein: CAGSYRGQMNTEAFF
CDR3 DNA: TGTGCCGGCAGTTACAGAGGACAGATGAACACTGAAGCTTTCTTT

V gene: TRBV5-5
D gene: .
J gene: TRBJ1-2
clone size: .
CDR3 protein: CASSLSDNYGYTF
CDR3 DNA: TGTGCCAGCAGCTTGTCGGATAACTATGGCTACACCTTC

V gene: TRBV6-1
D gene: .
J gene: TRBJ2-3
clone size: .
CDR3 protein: CASSEVLGALRDTQYF
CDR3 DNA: TGTGCCAGCAGTGAAGTCCTCGGGGCACTGAGAGATACGCAGTATTTT

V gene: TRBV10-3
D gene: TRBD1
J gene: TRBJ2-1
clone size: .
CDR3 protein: CAIRTGGFYNEQFF
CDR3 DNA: TGTGCCATCAGGACAGGGGGCTTCTACAATGAGCAGTTCTTC

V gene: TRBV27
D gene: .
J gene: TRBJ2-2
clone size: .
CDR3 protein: CASSFQGGSGELFF
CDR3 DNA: TGTGCCAGCAGTTTCCAGGGGGGGTCCGGGGAGCTGTTTTTT

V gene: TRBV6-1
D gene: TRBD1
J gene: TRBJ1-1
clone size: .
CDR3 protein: CASSRQGIQAFF
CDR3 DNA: TGTGCCAGCAGTCGACAGGGGATTCAAGCTTTCTTT

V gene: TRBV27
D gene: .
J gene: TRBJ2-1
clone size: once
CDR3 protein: CASSPTTSFGEQFF
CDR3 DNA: TGTGCCAGCAGTCCCACGACTAGTTTCGGTGAGCAGTTCTTC

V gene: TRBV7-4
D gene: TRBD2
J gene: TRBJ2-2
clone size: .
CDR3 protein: CASSLPQRGNTGELFF
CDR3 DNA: TGTGCCAGCAGCTTGCCCCAGCGGGGTAACACCGGGGAGCTGTTTTTT

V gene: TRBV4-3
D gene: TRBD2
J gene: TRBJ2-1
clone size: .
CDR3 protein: CASSQDPGGGYNEQFF
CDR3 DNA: TGCGCCAGCAGCCAAGATCCGGGAGGGGGTTACAATGAGCAGTTCTTC

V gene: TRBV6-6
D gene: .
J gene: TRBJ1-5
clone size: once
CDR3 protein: CASSPDGAQPQHF
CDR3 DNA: TGTGCCAGCAGCCCAGACGGGGCGCAGCCCCAGCATTTT

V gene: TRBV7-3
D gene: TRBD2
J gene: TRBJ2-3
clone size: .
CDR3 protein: CASSDSGPENTQYF
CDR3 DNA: TGTGCCAGCAGCGATAGCGGGCCCGAGAATACGCAGTATTTT

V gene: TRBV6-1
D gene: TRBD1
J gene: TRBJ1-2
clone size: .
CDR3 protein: CAIAAGTANYGYTF
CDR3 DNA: TGTGCCATCGCAGCCGGGACAGCGAACTATGGCTACACCTTC

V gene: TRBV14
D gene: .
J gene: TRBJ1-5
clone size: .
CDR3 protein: CPGADYSNQPQHF
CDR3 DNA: TGTCCGGGGGCAGACTATAGCAATCAGCCCCAGCATTTT

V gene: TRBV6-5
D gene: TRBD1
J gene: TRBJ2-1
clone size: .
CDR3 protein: CASSWDSHNEQFF
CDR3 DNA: TGTGCCAGCAGTTGGGACAGCCACAATGAGCAGTTCTTC

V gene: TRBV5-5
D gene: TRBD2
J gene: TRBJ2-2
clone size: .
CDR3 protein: CASSLVAGGAGELFF
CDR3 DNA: TGTGCCAGCAGCTTAGTAGCGGGAGGGGCCGGGGAGCTGTTTTTT

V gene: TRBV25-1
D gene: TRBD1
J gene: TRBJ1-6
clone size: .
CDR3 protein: CASSLTGTGASPLHF
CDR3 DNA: TGTGCCAGCAGTCTAACCGGGACAGGGGCTTCACCCCTCCACTTT

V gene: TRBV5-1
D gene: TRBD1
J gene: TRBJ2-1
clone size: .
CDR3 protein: CASSFVGQGVDEQFF
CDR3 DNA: TGCGCCAGCAGCTTCGTTGGACAGGGGGTGGATGAGCAGTTCTTC

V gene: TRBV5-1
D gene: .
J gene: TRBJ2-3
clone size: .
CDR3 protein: CASSLVVGGRGDTQYF
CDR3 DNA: TGCGCCAGCAGCCTAGTGGTAGGGGGGCGAGGGGATACGCAGTATTTT

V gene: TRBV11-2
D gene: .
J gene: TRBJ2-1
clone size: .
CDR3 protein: CASSFQSYNEQFF
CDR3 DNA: TGTGCCAGCAGCTTCCAATCCTACAATGAGCAGTTCTTC

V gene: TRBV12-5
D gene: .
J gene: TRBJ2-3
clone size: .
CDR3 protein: CASGLGSGLPDTQYF
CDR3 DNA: TGTGCTAGTGGTTTGGGATCGGGACTCCCAGATACGCAGTATTTT

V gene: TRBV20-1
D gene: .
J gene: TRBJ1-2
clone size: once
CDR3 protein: CSAAGNYGYTF
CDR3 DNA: TGCAGTGCTGCTGGAAACTATGGCTACACCTTC

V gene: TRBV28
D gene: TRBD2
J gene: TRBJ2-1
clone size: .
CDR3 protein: CASTTRSGGVNEQFF
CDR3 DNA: TGTGCCAGCACCACGAGAAGCGGGGGGGTGAATGAGCAGTTCTTC

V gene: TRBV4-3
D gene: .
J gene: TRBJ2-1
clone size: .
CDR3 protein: CASSQAGDLVNEQFF
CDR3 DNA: TGCGCCAGCAGCCAAGCGGGAGATCTTGTAAATGAGCAGTTCTTC

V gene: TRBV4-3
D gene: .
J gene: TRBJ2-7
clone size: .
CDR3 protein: CVVMGDSYEQYF
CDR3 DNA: TGCGTGGTGATGGGGGATTCCTACGAGCAGTACTTC

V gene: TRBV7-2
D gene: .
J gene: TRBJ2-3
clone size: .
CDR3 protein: CASSSQPPRAGDTQYF
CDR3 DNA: TGTGCCAGCAGTTCCCAACCGCCGAGGGCGGGGGATACGCAGTATTTT

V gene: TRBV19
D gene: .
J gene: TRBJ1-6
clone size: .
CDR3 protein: CASSMGQLYSPLHF
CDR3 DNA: TGTGCCAGTAGTATGGGGCAGCTCTATTCACCCCTCCACTTT

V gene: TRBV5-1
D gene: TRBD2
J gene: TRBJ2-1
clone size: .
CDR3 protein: CASSPTSGEGSEQFF
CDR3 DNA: TGCGCCAGCAGCCCGACTAGCGGGGAGGGAAGTGAGCAGTTCTTC

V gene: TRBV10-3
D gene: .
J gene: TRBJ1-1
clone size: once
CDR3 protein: CAISESGHPFMNTEAFF
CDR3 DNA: TGTGCCATCAGTGAGTCGGGACACCCGTTCATGAACACTGAAGCTTTCTTT

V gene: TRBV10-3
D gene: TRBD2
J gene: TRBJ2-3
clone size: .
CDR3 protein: CAISEGTSPADTQYF
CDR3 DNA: TGTGCCATCAGTGAGGGGACTAGCCCCGCAGATACGCAGTATTTT

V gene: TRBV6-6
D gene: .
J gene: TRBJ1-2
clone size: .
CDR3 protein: CASSSGHYGYTF
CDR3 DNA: TGTGCCAGCAGTTCCGGGCACTATGGCTACACCTTC

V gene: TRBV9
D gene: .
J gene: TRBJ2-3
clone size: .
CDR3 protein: CASSVGDIGADTQYF
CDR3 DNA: TGTGCCAGCAGCGTAGGTGACATAGGGGCAGATACGCAGTATTTT